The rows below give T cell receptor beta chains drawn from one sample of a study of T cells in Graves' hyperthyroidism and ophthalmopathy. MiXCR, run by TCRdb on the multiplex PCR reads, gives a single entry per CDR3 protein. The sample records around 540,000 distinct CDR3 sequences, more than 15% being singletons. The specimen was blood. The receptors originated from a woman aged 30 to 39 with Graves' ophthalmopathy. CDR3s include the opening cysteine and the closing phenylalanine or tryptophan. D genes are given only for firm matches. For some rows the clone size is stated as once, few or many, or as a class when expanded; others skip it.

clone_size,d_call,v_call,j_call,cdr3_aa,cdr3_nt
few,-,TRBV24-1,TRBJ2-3,CATSAERTSTDTQYF,TGTGCCACCAGTGCCGAGAGAACTAGCACAGATACGCAGTATTTT
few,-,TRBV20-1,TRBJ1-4,CSANPPFSHNEKLFF,TGCAGTGCGAACCCCCCTTTTAGCCATAATGAAAAACTGTTTTTT
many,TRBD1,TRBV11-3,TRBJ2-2,CASSPGQGLAGELFF,TGTGCCAGCAGCCCCGGACAGGGTTTAGCCGGGGAGCTGTTTTTT
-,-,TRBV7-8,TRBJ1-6,CASRVGGNGSPLHF,TGTGCCAGCAGGGTGGGGGGAAATGGCTCACCCCTCCACTTT
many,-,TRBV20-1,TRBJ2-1,CSARAPTYNEQFF,TGCAGTGCTAGGGCTCCTACCTACAATGAGCAGTTCTTC
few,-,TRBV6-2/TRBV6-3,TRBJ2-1,CASSYFQGEQFF,TGTGCCAGCAGTTACTTTCAGGGTGAGCAGTTCTTC
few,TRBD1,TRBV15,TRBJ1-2,CATSVPPTTGDRYGYTF,TGTGCCACCAGCGTACCGCCAACCACAGGGGACAGATATGGCTACACCTTC
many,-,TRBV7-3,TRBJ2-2,CASSPQQTGELFF,TGTGCCAGCAGCCCCCAGCAGACCGGGGAGCTGTTTTTT
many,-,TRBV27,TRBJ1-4,CASSLSGEEKLFF,TGTGCCAGCAGTTTATCAGGGGAGGAAAAACTGTTTTTT
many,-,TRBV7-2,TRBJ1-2,CASSPPTNYGYTF,TGTGCCAGCAGCCCCCCAACTAACTATGGCTACACCTTC
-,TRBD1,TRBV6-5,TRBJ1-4,CASSYRGQPTNEKLFF,TGTGCCAGCAGTTACAGGGGACAGCCAACTAATGAAAAACTGTTTTTT
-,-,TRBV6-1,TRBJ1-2,CASSNFKEHTF,TGTGCCAGCAGTAACTTCAAGGAACACACCTTC
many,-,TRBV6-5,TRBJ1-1,CASSYSKKNTEAFF,TGTGCCAGCAGTTACTCTAAGAAGAACACTGAAGCTTTCTTT
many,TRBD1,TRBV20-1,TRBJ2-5,CSAPDRGETQYF,TGCAGTGCCCCGGACAGGGGGGAGACCCAGTACTTC
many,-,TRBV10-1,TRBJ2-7,CASSRRDAAYEQYF,TGCGCCAGCAGTAGGCGGGACGCCGCCTACGAGCAGTACTTC
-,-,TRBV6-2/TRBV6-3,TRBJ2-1,CASSYSQDSFSSYNEQFF,TGTGCCAGCAGTTACTCCCAGGACAGCTTCAGCTCCTACAATGAGCAGTTCTTC
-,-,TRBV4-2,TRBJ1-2,CASSQDGPGVANYGYTF,TGTGCCAGCAGCCAAGATGGCCCAGGGGTAGCTAACTATGGCTACACCTTC
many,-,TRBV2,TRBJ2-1,CASRANEQFF,TGTGCCAGCAGGGCTAATGAGCAGTTCTTC
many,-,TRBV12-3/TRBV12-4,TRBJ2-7,CASSPLTTSYEQYF,TGTGCCAGCAGTCCCCTAACTACCTCCTACGAGCAGTACTTC
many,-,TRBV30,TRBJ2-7,CAWSPLTASSYEQYF,TGTGCCTGGAGTCCACTTACGGCAAGTTCCTACGAGCAGTACTTC
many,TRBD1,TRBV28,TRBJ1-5,CASSAGTGSQPQHF,TGTGCCAGCAGTGCCGGGACAGGGAGTCAGCCCCAGCATTTT
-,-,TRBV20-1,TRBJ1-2,CSASPFGDPLYGYTF,TGCAGTGCCTCGCCCTTTGGTGACCCCCTCTATGGCTACACCTTC
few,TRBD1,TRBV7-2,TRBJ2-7,CASSPGQGKAGTYERYF,TGTGCCAGCAGCCCTGGACAGGGGAAGGCGGGGACCTACGAGCGGTACTTC
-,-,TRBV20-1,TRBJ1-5,CSARRGGGLSNQPQHF,TGCAGTGCTAGAAGGGGGGGGGGTCTTAGCAATCAGCCCCAGCATTTT
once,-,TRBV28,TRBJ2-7,CASSLSPVEGEQYF,TGTGCCAGCAGTTTATCCCCCGTTGAAGGCGAGCAGTACTTC
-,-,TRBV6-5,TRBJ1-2,CASSYTSRGILMYGYTF,TGTGCCAGCAGTTACACCTCTAGGGGGATTCTAATGTATGGCTACACCTTC
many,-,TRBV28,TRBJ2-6,CASSLPSGANVLTF,TGTGCCAGCAGTTTACCGTCTGGGGCCAACGTCCTGACTTTC
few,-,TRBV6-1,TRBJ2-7,CASSQMGRPAPQYF,TGTGCCAGCAGTCAGATGGGACGGCCGGCTCCGCAATACTTC
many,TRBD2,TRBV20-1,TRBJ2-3,CSARPSGRADTDTQYF,TGCAGTGCTAGGCCTAGCGGGAGGGCCGACACAGATACGCAGTATTTT
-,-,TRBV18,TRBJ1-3,CASSLTLQGLSGNTIYF,TGTGCCAGCTCCCTAACGCTCCAAGGGCTGTCTGGAAACACCATATATTTT
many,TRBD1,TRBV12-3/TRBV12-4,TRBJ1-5,CASSSATGWQPQHF,TGTGCCAGCAGTTCGGCGACAGGGTGGCAGCCCCAGCATTTT
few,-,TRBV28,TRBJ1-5,CASTSHNMAYSNQPQHF,TGTGCCAGCACTTCGCACAACATGGCATATAGCAATCAGCCCCAGCATTTT
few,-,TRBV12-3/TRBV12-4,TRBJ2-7,CASSPSGGETYEQYF,TGTGCCAGCAGTCCCTCCGGTGGAGAGACCTACGAGCAGTACTTC
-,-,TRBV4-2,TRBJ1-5,CASSQDTGFGNQPQHF,TGTGCCAGCAGCCAAGATACGGGGTTCGGCAATCAGCCCCAGCATTTT
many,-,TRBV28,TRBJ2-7,CASSRGFEQYF,TGTGCCAGCAGTCGGGGGTTCGAGCAGTACTTC
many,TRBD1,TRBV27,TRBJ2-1,CASSFQGALDNEQFF,TGTGCCAGCAGTTTTCAGGGGGCGTTAGACAATGAGCAGTTCTTC
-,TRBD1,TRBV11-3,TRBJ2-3,CASSWGTGVSTDTQYF,TGTGCCAGCAGCTGGGGGACAGGGGTGAGCACAGATACGCAGTATTTT
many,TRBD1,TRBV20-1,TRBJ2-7,CSAHGTGGAGYEQYF,TGCAGTGCTCATGGTACAGGGGGCGCGGGATACGAGCAGTACTTC
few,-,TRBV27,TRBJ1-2,CASSPVQTYGYTF,TGTGCCAGCAGTCCCGTACAGACCTATGGCTACACCTTC
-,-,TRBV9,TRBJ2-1,CASSVGSSSYNEQFF,TGTGCCAGCAGCGTAGGCTCGAGCTCCTACAATGAGCAGTTCTTC
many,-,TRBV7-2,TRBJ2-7,CASSSDTSSYEQYF,TGTGCCAGCAGCTCAGACACGAGCTCCTACGAGCAGTACTTC
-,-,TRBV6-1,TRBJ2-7,CASRGPGKQYF,TGTGCCAGCAGGGGACCTGGTAAGCAGTACTTC
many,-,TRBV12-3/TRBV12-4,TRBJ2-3,CASSYRVLGTDTQYF,TGTGCCAGCAGTTACAGGGTTCTGGGGACAGATACGCAGTATTTT
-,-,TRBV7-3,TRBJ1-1,CASSLTAGAGEAFF,TGTGCCAGCAGCTTAACGGCAGGGGCGGGCGAAGCTTTCTTT
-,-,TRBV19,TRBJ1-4,CASSMSGAATNEKLFF,TGTGCCAGTAGTATGTCCGGGGCAGCAACTAATGAAAAACTGTTTTTT
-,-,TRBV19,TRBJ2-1,CASSIDPQGGEQFF,TGTGCCAGTAGTATAGATCCACAGGGTGGCGAGCAGTTCTTC
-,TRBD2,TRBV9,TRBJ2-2,CASSSRLAGVEAGELFF,TGTGCCAGCAGCTCAAGACTAGCGGGAGTCGAGGCCGGGGAGCTGTTTTTT